The 26 T cell receptor beta chains given below trace back to one sample, sequenced in a study of PD-L1 blockade in urothelial cancer. Sample time point: pretreatment peripheral blood. The method was immunoSEQ multiplex PCR; TCRdb's version includes in-frame clones alone and lacks a portion of them. The sample holds tens of thousands of clones, roughly 88% seen once. The input for sequencing was PBMCs, taken around atezolizumab (anti-PD-L1) treatment. The receptors shown here come from a man between 65 and 79 years old with urothelial cancer.

V usage is TRBV2 and J usage is TRBJ2-2; D is uncertain. Germline V CDR1 and CDR2: SNHLY, FYNNEI. V was trimmed by 2 bases and J by 7 bases, leaving 5 bases between them. CDR3 length: 12 residues. In DNA form, the CDR3 reads TGTGCCAGCAGTGAATTTAACGGGGAGCTGTTTTTT. Translating it yields CASSEFNGELFF.

The J gene is TRBJ2-2, the V gene TRBV10-3; D uncertain. V lost 0 bases to trimming and J lost 1 base, with 3 bases between them. The CDR3 totals 14 residues. Germline V CDR1 and CDR2: ENHRY, SYGVKD. Here the CDR3 reads CAISESGNTGELFF. DNA for the CDR3: TGTGCCATCAGTGAGTCCGGGAACACCGGGGAGCTGTTTTTT.

The CDR3 sequence is CASSQDLGREQYF. The CDR3 coding sequence is TGTGCCAGCAGCCAAGATCTAGGGAGGGAGCAGTACTTC. This sequence joins TRBV14 and TRBJ2-7, with a tentative D call TRBD2 (6 bases). V was shortened by 0 bases and J by 7 bases, with 10 bases between the two germline ends. Per germline, CDR1 SGHDN and CDR2 FVKESK. The CDR3 has 13 amino acids.

The chain uses TRBV10-1 and TRBJ2-7; D perhaps matches TRBD2 (6 bases). The CDR3 contains 15 residues. Germline CDR1 reads WNHNN; CDR2 reads SYGVQD (reference sequence). V was clipped by 2 bases and J by 2 bases, with 13 bases between them. Here the CDR3 reads CASSENGGLAYEQYF. DNA of the CDR3: TGCGCCAGCAGTGAGAATGGGGGACTCGCCTACGAGCAGTACTTC.

The chain recombines TRBV5-8 with TRBJ2-6; 7 bases map to TRBD1. Germline V gene data show CDR1 as SGHTS and CDR2 as YDEGEE. The J segment lost 4 bases and the V segment lost 5 bases, leaving 12 bases of the junction unmatched. The CDR3 runs 17 residues. The CDR3 bases are TGTGCCAGCAGGATGCTGTTGCCGGGACAGGGGGCCAACGTCCTGACTTTC. Translated, it gives CASRMLLPGQGANVLTF. Drawing the rest from reference TRBV5-8 and TRBJ2-6, the complete variable domain is EAGVTQSPTHLIKTRGQQATLRCSPISGHTSVYWYQQALGLGLQFLLWYDEGEERNRGNFPPRFSGRQFPNYSSELNVNALELEDSALYLCASRMLLPGQGANVLTFGAGSRLTVL.

This clone was counted once. This chain uses TRBV27 with TRBJ2-7, with D possibly being TRBD2 (5 bases). Germline CDR1 and CDR2: MNHEY and SMNVEV (reference sequence). The CDR3 covers 13 residues. The V and J ends lost 8 bases and 4 bases respectively, with 15 bases between them. CDR3 in DNA: TGTGCCAGCTGGAAAAACGGCGGGTACGAGCAGTACTTC. Its protein product is CASWKNGGYEQYF.

This rearrangement joins TRBV19 to TRBJ2-7, with 11 bases lining up with TRBD2. The trim removed 4 bases at V and 0 bases at J, leaving 14 bases unmatched. Germline V gives CDR1 LNHDA, CDR2 SQIVND (reference sequence). CDR3 length: 19 amino acids. The CDR3 is CASSKTSGLAAVSSYEQYF. CDR3 bases: TGTGCCAGTAGTAAAACCTCGGGACTAGCGGCGGTGAGCTCCTACGAGCAGTACTTC.

The CDR3 reads CASSSPLTNEKLFF. Here the CDR3 DNA reads TGTGCCAGCAGTTCCCCTTTGACTAATGAAAAACTGTTTTTT. This rearrangement joins TRBV6-6 to TRBJ1-4; D gene unclear. The ends were cut back, 4 bases at V and 2 bases at J, with 8 bases in the middle. Germline V gives CDR1 MNHNY, CDR2 SVGAGI (reference sequence). The CDR3 loop spans 14 amino acids.

V is TRBV2 and J is TRBJ1-4; TRBD1 matches at 7 bases. The CDR3 extends over 13 amino acids. V lost 7 bases and J lost 7; bases outside the gene matches: 6. The germline CDR1 and CDR2 sequences are SNHLY and FYNNEI. The CDR3 sequence: CASNGAGGEKLFF. DNA of the CDR3: TGTGCCAGCAACGGGGCAGGGGGTGAAAAACTGTTTTTT.

This chain joins TRBV5-1 and TRBJ1-4, with 8 nucleotides matching TRBD1. The V segment lost 6 bases and the J segment 7 bases; nucleotides outside the gene matches: 8. The CDR3 is 14 residues long. Germline CDR1 SGHRS, CDR2 YFSETQ. CDR3 region: CASNNGQGGEKLFF. CDR3 nucleotide sequence: TGCGCCAGCAACAATGGACAGGGAGGTGAAAAACTGTTTTTT.

V gene TRBV18 combines with J gene TRBJ2-7; 9 bases map to TRBD1. Germline CDR1 reads KGHSH; CDR2 reads LQKENI. The length of the CDR3 is 14 residues. The V segment lost 5 bases and the J segment 3 bases; nucleotides outside the gene matches: 5. CDR3 amino acids: CASSSGTGFYEQYF. CDR3 DNA: TGTGCCAGCTCATCAGGGACAGGGTTCTACGAGCAGTACTTC.

The CDR3 DNA reads TGTGCCTGGAGGATACAGGGTACCGGGACTGAAGCTTTCTTT. It translates to CAWRIQGTGTEAFF. The chain links TRBV30 to TRBJ1-1, with D maybe TRBD1 (6 bases). CDR3 length: 14 amino acids. CDR1 is GTSNPN, CDR2 SVGIG, per germline (reference sequence). The V gene lost 3 bases and the J gene lost 5 bases, with 16 bases spanning the gap. The whole variable domain, filled in from reference TRBV30 and TRBJ1-1, reads SQTIHQWPATLVQPVGSPLSLECTVEGTSNPNLYWYRQAAGRGLQLLFYSVGIGQISSEVPQNLSASRPQDRQFILSSKKLLLSDSGFYLCAWRIQGTGTEAFFGQGTRLTVV.

The chain carries TRBV4-1 and TRBJ1-1; no clear D. Germline CDR1 and CDR2: MGHRA and YSYEKL. V lost 3 bases and J 4 bases, leaving 12 bases between the germline ends. This CDR3 region has 14 residues. DNA of the CDR3: TGCGCCAGCAGCCAGGGCATAACCGGCACTGAAGCTTTCTTT. It specifies CASSQGITGTEAFF.

V gene TRBV5-6 combines with J gene TRBJ1-4, with a tentative D call TRBD1 (5 bases). The CDR3 spans 17 residues. Germline assignment: CDR1 SGHDT and CDR2 YYEEEE. The germline V and J ends were trimmed by 0 bases and 7 bases, with 19 bases remaining between them. CDR3 DNA sequence: TGTGCCAGCAGCTTGGCCTTATCGGGACTTGAGGGTGAAAAACTGTTTTTT. Its translation: CASSLALSGLEGEKLFF.

The chain links TRBV18 to TRBJ1-3, with D unresolved. From germline, CDR1 is KGHSH and CDR2 LQKENI. This CDR3 is built from 19 residues. The ends were cut back, 1 base at V and 4 bases at J, with 23 bases in the middle. The CDR3 spells CASSPLFRSEVSPGNTIYF. CDR3 DNA sequence: TGTGCCAGCTCACCACTTTTCCGCTCGGAGGTCTCTCCCGGAAACACCATATATTTT. The whole variable domain, remainder taken from reference TRBV18 and TRBJ1-3, is NAGVMQNPRHLVRRRGQEARLRCSPMKGHSHVYWYRQLPEEGLKFMVYLQKENIIDESGMPKERFSAEFPKEGPSILRIQQVVRGDSAAYFCASSPLFRSEVSPGNTIYFGEGSWLTVV.

This chain links TRBV7-9 with TRBJ1-1, with no clear D. The CDR3 contains 12 residues. V was clipped by 11 bases and J by 1 base, with 11 bases between them. The germline V gene has CDR1 SEHNR and CDR2 FQNEAQ (reference sequence). As DNA, the CDR3 is TGTGCCCAAATAGTTGGGAACACTGAAGCTTTCTTT. Translated, it gives CAQIVGNTEAFF.

The DNA for the CDR3 is TGTGCCAGCAGTTTCCCAGGGGGCTATGGCTACACCTTC. It translates to CASSFPGGYGYTF. The chain combines TRBV6-5 with TRBJ1-2, with 7 bases lining up with TRBD1. CDR3 length: 13 residues. The V segment lost 4 bases and the J segment 4 bases; nucleotides outside the gene matches: 3. In germline, CDR1 is MNHEY, CDR2 SVGAGI.

The chain links TRBV2 to TRBJ2-3, with TRBD2 as a possible D gene (6 bases). Germline V gene lookup returns CDR1 SNHLY and CDR2 FYNNEI. Trimming stripped 8 bases from V and 8 bases from J, with 11 bases between. There are 11 residues in the CDR3. The CDR3 protein is CASEGEVTQYF. The DNA of the CDR3 is TGTGCCAGCGAAGGGGAGGTTACGCAGTATTTT. Based on the CDR3 plus reference TRBV2 and TRBJ2-3, the full variable domain is EPEVTQTPSHQVTQMGQEVILRCVPISNHLYFYWYRQILGQKVEFLVSFYNNEISEKSEIFDDQFSVERPDGSNFTLKIRSTKLEDSAMYFCASEGEVTQYFGPGTRLTVL.

J is TRBJ2-3 and V is TRBV5-4, with 8 bases aligning to TRBD2. Germline V gene data show CDR1 as SGHNT and CDR2 as YYREEE (reference sequence). The CDR3 has 17 residues. V trimming: 0 bases; J trimming: 0 bases; junction bases outside the gene matches: 6. The CDR3 loop is CASSLAGTGGSTDTQYF. DNA of the CDR3: TGTGCCAGCAGCTTGGCCGGAACGGGAGGGAGCACAGATACGCAGTATTTT.

The rearrangement joins TRBV9 to TRBJ1-2, with 9 bases lining up with TRBD1. The length of the CDR3 is 15 residues. Trimming took 0 bases from V and 2 from J; bases not matched to a gene: 2. Germline V gene data show CDR1 as SGDLS and CDR2 as YYNGEE. CDR3 bases: TGTGCCAGCAGCGTAGGGGACAGGGTAAACTATGGCTACACCTTC. It codes for CASSVGDRVNYGYTF.

The chain is built from TRBV29-1 and TRBJ1-2; D perhaps matches TRBD1 (6 bases). Germline V lookup: CDR1 SQVTM, CDR2 ANQGSEA. V lost 4 bases to trimming and J lost 5 bases, with 17 bases between them. The CDR3 runs to 14 residues. The CDR3 here is CSVAGGLKEYGYTF. For the CDR3, the DNA is TGCAGCGTTGCCGGGGGGCTAAAGGAATATGGCTACACCTTC. The full variable domain, in which reference TRBV29-1 and TRBJ1-2 provide the parts outside the CDR3, is SAVISQKPSRDICQRGTSLTIQCQVDSQVTMMFWYRQQPGQSLTLIATANQGSEATYESGFVIDKFPISRPNLTFSTLTVSNMSPEDSSIYLCSVAGGLKEYGYTFGSGTRLTVV.

This chain uses TRBV5-6 with TRBJ2-3, with D maybe TRBD1 (6 bases). The CDR3 has 14 residues. Germline-derived CDR1 and CDR2 are SGHDT and YYEEEE. V lost 4 bases and J 4 bases, leaving 13 bases between the germline ends. CDR3 loop: CASSGGTGSDTQYF. CDR3 coding DNA: TGTGCCAGCAGCGGGGGAACAGGGTCAGATACGCAGTATTTT.

The V and J genes are TRBV9 and TRBJ2-3; 12 bases are a match to TRBD2. The CDR3 is made up of 15 amino acids. CDR1 is SGDLS and CDR2 is YYNGEE in the germline V gene. The junction had 1 base not matched to a gene; V was cut back by 0 bases and J by 5 bases. The CDR3 DNA sequence: TGTGCCAGCAGCGTAGCGGGACTAGCGGGAGATACGCAGTATTTT. It is translated as CASSVAGLAGDTQYF.

The chain links TRBV6-1 to TRBJ2-5; the D gene is possibly TRBD1 (6 bases). Germline V gives CDR1 MNHNS, CDR2 SASEGT. The V end lost 6 bases, the J end lost 2 bases, and 16 bases lay between the germline ends. The CDR3 spans 15 residues. The CDR3 protein is CASSPARTDQETQYF. As DNA, the CDR3 is TGTGCCAGCAGCCCGGCTAGGACAGATCAAGAGACCCAGTACTTC.

This chain uses TRBV5-4 with TRBJ2-5, with 10 bases that match TRBD1. Losses at the gene ends were 3 bases for V and 0 bases for J; bases not matched to a gene: 8. Germline CDR1 is SGHNT and CDR2 is YYREEE (reference sequence). The CDR3 length is 17 residues. DNA for the CDR3: TGTGCCAGCAGCTCCCCGGGGACAGGGGACCACCAAGAGACCCAGTACTTC. This sequence encodes CASSSPGTGDHQETQYF. Variable domain in full (rest from reference TRBV5-4 and TRBJ2-5): ETGVTQSPTHLIKTRGQQVTLRCSSQSGHNTVSWYQQALGQGPQFIFQYYREEENGRGNFPPRFSGLQFPNYSSELNVNALELDDSALYLCASSSPGTGDHQETQYFGPGTRLLVL.

The CDR3, as DNA: TGTGCCAGTAGTATCAGTGACTCCTACGAGCAGTACTTC. It codes for CASSISDSYEQYF. The chain couples TRBV19 to TRBJ2-7; D is ambiguous. Between the trimmed V and J ends, which lost 3 bases and 0 bases, there was a span of 6 bases. Germline V gene sequence: CDR1 LNHDA, CDR2 SQIVND (reference sequence). The CDR3 sequence is 13 residues long.